The next 8 T cell receptor beta chains were all read from a single sample in a study of T cell responses to AZD1222 COVID-19 vaccine. Profiling relied on immunoSEQ multiplex PCR, and the TCRdb table lists in-frame clones only, not all of them. The sample lists some 170,000 clones, approximately 90% occurring once. The material sequenced was peripheral blood, taken 28 days after the second dose of the MenACWY control vaccine. Every receptor here comes from an adult who received the MenACWY meningococcal vaccine as a control.

This sequence joins TRBV7-9 and TRBJ1-5; D ambiguous. This CDR3 spans 16 amino acids. From germline, CDR1 is SEHNR and CDR2 FQNEAQ (reference sequence). The V and J ends lost 1 base and 1 base respectively, with 11 bases between them. CDR3 nucleotides: TGTGCCAGCAGCTTAGGCCGGGTAGGGAGCAATCAGCCCCAGCATTTT. Protein: CASSLGRVGSNQPQHF. Complete variable domain (other parts from reference TRBV7-9 and TRBJ1-5): DTGVSQNPRHKITKRGQNVTFRCDPISEHNRLYWYRQTLGQGPEFLTYFQNEAQLEKSRLLSDRFSAERPKGSFSTLEIQRTEQGDSAMYLCASSLGRVGSNQPQHFGDGTRLSIL.

The V call is TRBV2, the J call TRBJ2-3, with a tentative D call TRBD2 (6 bases). V was shortened by 11 bases and J by 3 bases, with 15 bases between the two germline ends. Germline CDR1 and CDR2: SNHLY and FYNNEI. This CDR3 is 13 amino acids long. For the CDR3, the DNA is TGTGCCGGCGACGGGGGAAGAACAGATACGCAGTATTTT. Encoded protein: CAGDGGRTDTQYF.

This chain connects TRBV28 to TRBJ2-5; the D gene is possibly TRBD1 (6 bases). The ends were cut back, 3 bases at V and 2 bases at J, with 13 bases in the middle. The CDR3 extends over 15 amino acids. Germline V CDR1 and CDR2: MDHEN, SYDVKM. The CDR3 region has the DNA TGTGCCAGCAGTTTCTCAGGGGTGAGGCAAGAGACCCAGTACTTC. Protein product: CASSFSGVRQETQYF.

This rearrangement joins TRBV3-1 (or the pseudogene TRBV3-2) to TRBJ1-4; tentative D call: TRBD1 (6 bases). Trimming pared 4 bases from V and 3 bases from J, leaving 18 bases between. Germline V lookup: CDR1 LGHDT, CDR2 YNNKEL (reference sequence). This CDR3 has 17 amino acids. The CDR3 protein is CASSPLTGVSPNEKLFF. The CDR3 DNA follows: TGTGCCAGCAGCCCCCTGACAGGTGTATCCCCTAATGAAAAACTGTTTTTT.

V and J are TRBV30 and TRBJ2-7; 7 nucleotides agree with TRBD2. V dropped 5 bases and J dropped 5; count of bases not matched to a gene: 9. Germline CDR1 and CDR2: GTSNPN and SVGIG (reference sequence). The CDR3 contains 13 residues. CDR3 nucleotide sequence: TGTGCCTGGGCGTTGGGACTACTCAACGAGCAGTACTTC. Translated, it gives CAWALGLLNEQYF.

This chain uses TRBV5-1 with TRBJ2-1; 12 positions agree with TRBD2. Germline V CDR1 and CDR2: SGHRS, YFSETQ. The CDR3 covers 17 residues. The V and J ends lost 4 bases and 0 bases, in that order; junction bases with no gene match: 5. The CDR3 DNA follows: TGCGCCAGCAGCGCCCTAGCGGGAGGGAGCTCCTACAATGAGCAGTTCTTC. Residues: CASSALAGGSSYNEQFF.

This clone occurred once. The rearrangement joins TRBV6-6 to TRBJ2-5, with D possibly TRBD2 on 6 matching bases. The CDR3 has 14 amino acids. V was pared by 5 bases and J by 5 bases, with 15 bases between. The germline V gene encodes CDR1 MNHNY and CDR2 SVGAGI (reference sequence). CDR3 loop: CASSHPGTGETQYF. CDR3 coding DNA: TGTGCCAGCAGTCACCCCGGGACTGGGGAGACCCAGTACTTC.

The chain employs TRBV19 and TRBJ1-5, with D possibly TRBD1 on 5 matching bases. CDR3 length equals 14 residues. The germline V and J ends were trimmed by 5 bases and 7 bases, with 15 bases remaining between them. CDR1 LNHDA and CDR2 SQIVND come from the germline V gene (reference sequence). The CDR3 spells CASSSERGGQPQHF. The CDR3 DNA reads TGTGCCAGTAGTTCAGAGAGGGGCGGCCAGCCCCAGCATTTT.